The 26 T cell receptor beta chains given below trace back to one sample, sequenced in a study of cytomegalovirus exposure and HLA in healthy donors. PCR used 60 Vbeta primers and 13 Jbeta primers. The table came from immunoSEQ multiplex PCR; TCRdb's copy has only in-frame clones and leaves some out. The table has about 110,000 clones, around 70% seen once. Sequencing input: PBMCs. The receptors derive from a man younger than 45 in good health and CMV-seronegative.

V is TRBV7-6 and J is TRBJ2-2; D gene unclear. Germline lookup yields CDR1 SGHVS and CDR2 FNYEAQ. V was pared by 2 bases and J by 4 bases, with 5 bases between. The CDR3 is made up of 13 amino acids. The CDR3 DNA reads TGTGCCAGCAGCTTAATGAGCACCGGGGAGCTGTTTTTT. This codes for CASSLMSTGELFF.

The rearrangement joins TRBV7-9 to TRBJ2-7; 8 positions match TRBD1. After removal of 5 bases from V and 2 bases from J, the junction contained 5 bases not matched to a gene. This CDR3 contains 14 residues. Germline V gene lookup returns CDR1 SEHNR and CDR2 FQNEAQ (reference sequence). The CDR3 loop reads CASSPPQGAYEQYF. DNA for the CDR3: TGTGCCAGCAGCCCCCCACAGGGGGCCTACGAGCAGTACTTC.

Here the CDR3 reads CASSIMTLEAFF. For the CDR3, the DNA is TGTGCCAGCAGCATAATGACACTTGAAGCTTTCTTT. The V call is TRBV7-2, the J call TRBJ1-1; D is uncertain. This CDR3 spans 12 amino acids. Per the germline V gene, CDR1 is SGHTA and CDR2 is FQGNSA. Trimming shortened V by 5 bases and J by 7 bases, and 11 bases separated the two germline ends.

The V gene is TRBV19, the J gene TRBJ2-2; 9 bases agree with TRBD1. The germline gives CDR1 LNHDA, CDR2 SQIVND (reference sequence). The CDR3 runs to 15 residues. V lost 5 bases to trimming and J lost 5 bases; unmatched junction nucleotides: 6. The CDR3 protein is CASSQTGGVTGELFF. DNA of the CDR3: TGTGCCAGTAGTCAAACAGGGGGCGTAACCGGGGAGCTGTTTTTT. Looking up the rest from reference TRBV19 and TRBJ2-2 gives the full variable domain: DGGITQSPKYLFRKEGQNVTLSCEQNLNHDAMYWYRQDPGQGLRLIYYSQIVNDFQKGDIAEGYSVSREKKESFPLTVTSAQKNPTAFYLCASSQTGGVTGELFFGEGSRLTVL.

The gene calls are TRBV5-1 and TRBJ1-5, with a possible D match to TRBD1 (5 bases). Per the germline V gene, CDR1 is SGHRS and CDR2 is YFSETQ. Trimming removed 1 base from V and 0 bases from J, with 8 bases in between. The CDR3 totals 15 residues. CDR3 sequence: CASSLWGDSNQPQHF. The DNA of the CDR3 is TGCGCCAGCAGCTTGTGGGGGGATAGCAATCAGCCCCAGCATTTT.

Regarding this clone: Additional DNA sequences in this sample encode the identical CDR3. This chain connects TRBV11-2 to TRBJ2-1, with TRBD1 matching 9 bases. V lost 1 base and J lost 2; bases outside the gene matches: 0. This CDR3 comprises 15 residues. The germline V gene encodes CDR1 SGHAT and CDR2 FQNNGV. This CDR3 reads CASSLGTGAYNEQFF. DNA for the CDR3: TGTGCCAGCAGCTTAGGGACAGGGGCCTACAATGAGCAGTTCTTC.

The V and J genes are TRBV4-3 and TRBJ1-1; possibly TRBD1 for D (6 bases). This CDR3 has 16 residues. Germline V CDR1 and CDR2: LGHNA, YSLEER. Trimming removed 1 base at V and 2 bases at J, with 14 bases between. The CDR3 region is CASSQVATGGNTEAFF. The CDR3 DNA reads TGCGCCAGCAGCCAAGTGGCGACGGGGGGCAACACTGAAGCTTTCTTT.

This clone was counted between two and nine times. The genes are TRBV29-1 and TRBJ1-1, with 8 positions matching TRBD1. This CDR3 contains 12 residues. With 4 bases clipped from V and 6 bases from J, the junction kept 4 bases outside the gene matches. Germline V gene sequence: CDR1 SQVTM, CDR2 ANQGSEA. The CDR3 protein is CSVGQGQAEAFF. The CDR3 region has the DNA TGCAGCGTTGGACAGGGACAGGCTGAAGCTTTCTTT.

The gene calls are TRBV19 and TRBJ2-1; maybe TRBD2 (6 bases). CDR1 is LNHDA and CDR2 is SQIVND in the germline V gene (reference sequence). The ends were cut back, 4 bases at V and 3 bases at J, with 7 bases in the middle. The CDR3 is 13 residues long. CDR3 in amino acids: CASSTTSYNEQFF. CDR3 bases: TGTGCCAGTAGTACGACTAGCTACAATGAGCAGTTCTTC.

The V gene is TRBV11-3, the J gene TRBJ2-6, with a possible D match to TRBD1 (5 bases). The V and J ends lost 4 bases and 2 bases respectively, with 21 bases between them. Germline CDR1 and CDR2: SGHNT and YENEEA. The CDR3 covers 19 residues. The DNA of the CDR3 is TGTGCCAGCAGCTCCCGAAACAGGCAGGGCCGGACTGGGGCCAACGTCCTGACTTTC. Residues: CASSSRNRQGRTGANVLTF. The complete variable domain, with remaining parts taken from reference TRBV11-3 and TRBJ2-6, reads EAGVVQSPRYKIIEKKQPVAFWCNPISGHNTLYWYLQNLGQGPELLIRYENEEAVDDSQLPKDRFSAERLKGVDSTLKIQPAELGDSAVYLCASSSRNRQGRTGANVLTFGAGSRLTVL.

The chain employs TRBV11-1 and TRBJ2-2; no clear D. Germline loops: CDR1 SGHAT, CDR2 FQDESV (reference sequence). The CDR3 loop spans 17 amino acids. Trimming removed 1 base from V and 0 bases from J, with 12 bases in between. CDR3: CASSLEIGQTNTGELFF. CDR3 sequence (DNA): TGTGCCAGCAGCTTAGAGATTGGCCAGACGAACACCGGGGAGCTGTTTTTT.

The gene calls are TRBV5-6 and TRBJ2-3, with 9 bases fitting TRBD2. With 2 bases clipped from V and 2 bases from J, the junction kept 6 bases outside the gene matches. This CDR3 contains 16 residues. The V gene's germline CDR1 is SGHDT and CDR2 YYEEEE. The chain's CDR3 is CASSFRLAEYTDTQYF. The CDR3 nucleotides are TGTGCCAGCAGCTTTAGACTAGCGGAGTACACAGATACGCAGTATTTT.

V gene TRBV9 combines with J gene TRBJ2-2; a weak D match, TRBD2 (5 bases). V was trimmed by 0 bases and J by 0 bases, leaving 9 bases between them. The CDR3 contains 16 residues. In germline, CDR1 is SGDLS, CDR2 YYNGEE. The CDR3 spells CASSVGSGSNTGELFF. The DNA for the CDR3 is TGTGCCAGCAGCGTAGGATCGGGATCGAACACCGGGGAGCTGTTTTTT.

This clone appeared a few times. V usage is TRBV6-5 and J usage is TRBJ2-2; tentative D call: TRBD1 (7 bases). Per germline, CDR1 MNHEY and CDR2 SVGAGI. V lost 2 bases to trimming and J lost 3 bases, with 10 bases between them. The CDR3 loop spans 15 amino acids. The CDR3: CASSYGGGDTGELFF. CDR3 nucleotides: TGTGCCAGCAGTTACGGAGGGGGCGACACCGGGGAGCTGTTTTTT.

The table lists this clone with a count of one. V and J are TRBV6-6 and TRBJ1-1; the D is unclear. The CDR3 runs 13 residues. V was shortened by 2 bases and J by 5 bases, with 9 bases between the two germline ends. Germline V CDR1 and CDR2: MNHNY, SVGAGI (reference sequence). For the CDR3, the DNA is TGTGCCAGCAGTTACCAGGCGCGAACTGAAGCTTTCTTT. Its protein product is CASSYQARTEAFF.

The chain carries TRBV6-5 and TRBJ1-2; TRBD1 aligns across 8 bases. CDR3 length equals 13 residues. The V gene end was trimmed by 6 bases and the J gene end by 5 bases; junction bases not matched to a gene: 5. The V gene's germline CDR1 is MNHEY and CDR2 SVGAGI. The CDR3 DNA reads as TGTGCCAGCAGAGGACAGGGACCTTATGGCTACACCTTC. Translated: CASRGQGPYGYTF.

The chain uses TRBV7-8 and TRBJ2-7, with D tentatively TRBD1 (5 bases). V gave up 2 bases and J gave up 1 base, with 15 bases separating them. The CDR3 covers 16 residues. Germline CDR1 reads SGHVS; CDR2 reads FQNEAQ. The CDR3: CASSLRQRVLSYEQYF. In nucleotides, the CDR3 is TGTGCCAGCAGCTTACGACAGCGAGTTCTTTCCTACGAGCAGTACTTC.

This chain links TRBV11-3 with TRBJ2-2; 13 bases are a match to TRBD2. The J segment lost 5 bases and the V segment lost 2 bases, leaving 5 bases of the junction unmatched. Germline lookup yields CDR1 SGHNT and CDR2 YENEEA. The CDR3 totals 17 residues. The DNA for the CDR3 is TGTGCCAGCAGCTTATTGGGACTAGCGGGACGAACCGGGGAGCTGTTTTTT. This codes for CASSLLGLAGRTGELFF.

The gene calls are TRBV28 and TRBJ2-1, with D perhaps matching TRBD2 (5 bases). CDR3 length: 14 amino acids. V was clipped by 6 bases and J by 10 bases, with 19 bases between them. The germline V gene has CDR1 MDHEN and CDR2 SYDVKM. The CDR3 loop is CASRTPSEAREQFF. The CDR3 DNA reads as TGTGCCAGCAGGACGCCCTCGGAGGCGAGGGAGCAGTTCTTC.

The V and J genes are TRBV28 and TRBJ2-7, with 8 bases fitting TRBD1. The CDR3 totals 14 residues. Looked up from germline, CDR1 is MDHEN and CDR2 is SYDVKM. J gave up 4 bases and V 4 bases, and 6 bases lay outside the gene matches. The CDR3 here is CASSSRTGPYEQYF. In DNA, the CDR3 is TGTGCCAGCAGTTCTCGGACAGGGCCTTACGAGCAGTACTTC.

The CDR3 protein is CASSWAQGRETQYF. CDR3 DNA sequence: TGTGCCAGCAGCTGGGCGCAGGGAAGAGAGACCCAGTACTTC. The chain employs TRBV5-8 and TRBJ2-5; D possibly corresponds to TRBD1 (5 bases). CDR1 and CDR2 from the germline V gene are SGHTS and YDEGEE. V was cut by 3 bases and J by 4 bases, with 13 bases left in between. This CDR3 comprises 14 residues. The full variable domain, completed using reference TRBV5-8 and TRBJ2-5, is EAGVTQSPTHLIKTRGQQATLRCSPISGHTSVYWYQQALGLGLQFLLWYDEGEERNRGNFPPRFSGRQFPNYSSELNVNALELEDSALYLCASSWAQGRETQYFGPGTRLLVL.

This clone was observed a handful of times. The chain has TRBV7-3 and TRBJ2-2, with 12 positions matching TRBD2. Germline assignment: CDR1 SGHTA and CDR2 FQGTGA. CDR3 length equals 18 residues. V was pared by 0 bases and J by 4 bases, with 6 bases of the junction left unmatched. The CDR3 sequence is CASSLTALAGGSTGELFF. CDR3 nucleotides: TGTGCCAGCAGCTTAACCGCGCTAGCGGGAGGGTCCACCGGGGAGCTGTTTTTT. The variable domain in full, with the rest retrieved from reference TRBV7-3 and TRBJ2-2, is GAGVSQTPSNKVTEKGKYVELRCDPISGHTALYWYRQSLGQGPEFLIYFQGTGAADDSGLPNDRFFAVRPEGSVSTLKIQRTERGDSAVYLCASSLTALAGGSTGELFFGEGSRLTVL.

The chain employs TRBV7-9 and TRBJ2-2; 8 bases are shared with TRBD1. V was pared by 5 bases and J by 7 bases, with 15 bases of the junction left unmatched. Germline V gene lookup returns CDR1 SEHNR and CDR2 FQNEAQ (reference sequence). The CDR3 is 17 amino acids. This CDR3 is CASSLTGGEREYGELFF. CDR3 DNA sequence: TGTGCCAGCAGCCTAACAGGGGGAGAAAGGGAATACGGGGAGCTGTTTTTT.

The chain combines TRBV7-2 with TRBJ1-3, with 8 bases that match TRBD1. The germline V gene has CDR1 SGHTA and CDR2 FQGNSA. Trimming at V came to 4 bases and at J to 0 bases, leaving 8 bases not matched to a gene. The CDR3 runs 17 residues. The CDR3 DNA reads TGTGCCAGCAGCTCGACAGGGGACTATATCTCTGGAAACACCATATATTTT. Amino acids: CASSSTGDYISGNTIYF.

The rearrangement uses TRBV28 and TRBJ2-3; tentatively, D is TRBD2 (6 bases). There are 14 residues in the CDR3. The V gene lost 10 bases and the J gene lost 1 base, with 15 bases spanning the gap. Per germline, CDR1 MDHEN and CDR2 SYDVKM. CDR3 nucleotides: TGTGCCATCCCTGCGGGGCCGGGCACAGATACGCAGTATTTT. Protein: CAIPAGPGTDTQYF.

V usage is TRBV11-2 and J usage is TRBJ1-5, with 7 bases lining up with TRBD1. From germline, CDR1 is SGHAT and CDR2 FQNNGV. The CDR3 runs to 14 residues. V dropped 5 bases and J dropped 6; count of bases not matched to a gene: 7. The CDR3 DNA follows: TGTGCCAGCAGCCTGACAGGGCCGGGTCAGCCCCAGCATTTT. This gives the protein CASSLTGPGQPQHF.